These 14 T cell receptor beta chains were all obtained from the same sample, sequenced in a study of Graves' ophthalmopathy and Graves' hyperthyroidism. From RNA, the CDR3 regions of TCR beta chains were amplified and sequenced. HTBI primers were used in a first-round RT-PCR, which preceded a second-round multiplex PCR. MiXCR, applied by TCRdb to the multiplex PCR reads, yields one record per CDR3 protein. The sample includes over a million distinct CDR3 sequences, less than 45% of them seen just once. The sample was peripheral blood or thyroid tissue (not recorded which). The receptors were gathered from an adult man with Graves' hyperthyroidism.

The chain recombines TRBV14 with TRBJ1-6, with D perhaps TRBD1 (5 bases). Trimming cost V 3 bases and J 11 bases, with 14 bases left between them. The CDR3 is 14 residues long. Germline CDR1 is SGHDN and CDR2 is FVKESK. CDR3 loop: CASSHGTANPPLHF. The DNA of the CDR3 is TGTGCCAGCAGCCACGGGACGGCCAATCCACCCCTCCACTTT.

With respect to this clonotype: The junction shows a germline mismatch at one end, possibly a read error. The chain combines TRBV25-1 with TRBJ2-2, with D possibly being TRBD2 (6 bases). The CDR3 length is 15 residues. Germline loops: CDR1 MGHDK, CDR2 SYGVNS. The DNA of the CDR3 is TGTACCAGCAGTTCCGGGACTCCCGAAGGCGGGGAGCTGTTTTTT. It encodes CTSSSGTPEGGELFF.

The chain has TRBV10-3 and TRBJ2-5; 11 bases fit TRBD2. This CDR3 has 18 amino acids. V lost 0 bases and J lost 0; bases outside the gene matches: 6. Germline V gene sequence: CDR1 ENHRY, CDR2 SYGVKD. CDR3 DNA: TGTGCCATCAGTGAGTCGCTTCCGACTAGCGGGAACCAAGAGACCCAGTACTTC. Translation gives CAISESLPTSGNQETQYF.

About this clonotype itself: A junction boundary mismatches the germline segment, possibly from a read error. V is TRBV19 and J is TRBJ1-5, with D possibly TRBD1 on 6 matching bases. The CDR3 loop spans 14 amino acids. The V gene's germline CDR1 is LNHDA and CDR2 SQIVND (reference sequence). CDR3 loop: CASWGRGYNEPQHF. The CDR3, as DNA: TGTGCCAGCTGGGGGAGGGGGTACAATGAGCCCCAGCATTTT. The full variable domain, rest sourced from reference TRBV19 and TRBJ1-5, is DGGITQSPKYLFRKEGQNVTLSCEQNLNHDAMYWYRQDPGQGLRLIYYSQIVNDFQKGDIAEGYSVSREKKESFPLTVTSAQKNPTAFYLCASWGRGYNEPQHFGDGTRLSIL.

This clonotype was detected ten times or more. The rearrangement uses TRBV12-3 or TRBV12-4 and TRBJ1-1, with D unresolved. V lost 5 bases and J 2 bases, leaving 12 bases between the germline ends. The length of the CDR3 is 14 residues. CDR3 sequence (DNA): TGTGCCAGCAGTCCCAGGTTGGGTAACACTGAAGCTTTCTTT. Translating it yields CASSPRLGNTEAFF.

As concerns this clonotype: This CDR3 is missing its conserved last phenylalanine or tryptophan, likely due to a read error. The DNA is left out, because the CDR3 cannot be placed on it with certainty; the CDR3 is given as TCRdb lists it. The genes are TRBV7-8 and TRBJ2-2; the tabulated D call, TRBD1, remains unverified against the DNA. Germline loops: CDR1 SGHVS, CDR2 FQNEAQ. The CDR3 contains 9 residues when both ends are counted. The chain's CDR3 is CASSQGQGP.

This clonotype is a singleton in its sample. J is TRBJ1-2 and V is TRBV29-1; 7 bases are shared with TRBD1. The CDR3 extends over 12 amino acids. Germline V lookup: CDR1 SQVTM, CDR2 ANQGSEA. The CDR3 loop reads CSLSAGGYGYTF. CDR3 in DNA: TGCAGTTTATCGGCAGGGGGCTATGGCTACACCTTC.

This clonotype was recorded many times. The rearrangement joins TRBV13 to TRBJ1-2; TRBD1 is a possible D gene (6 bases). This CDR3 is 17 amino acids long. The V gene lost 2 bases and the J gene lost 1 base, with 17 bases spanning the gap. Germline V lookup: CDR1 PRHDT, CDR2 FYEKMQ (reference sequence). The DNA of the CDR3 is TGTGCCAGCAGCTTAATGGGTGGACAGATCGGTAACTATGGCTACACCTTC. The encoded protein is CASSLMGGQIGNYGYTF.

Only a few counts were recorded for this clonotype. The genes are TRBV12-3 or TRBV12-4 and TRBJ1-2, with unresolved D. CDR3 size: 15 residues. V was pared by 3 bases and J by 0 bases, with 11 bases between. For the CDR3, the DNA is TGTGCCAGCAGTTTCTCGAACTTGGCTAACTATGGCTACACCTTC. This translates into CASSFSNLANYGYTF.

With respect to this clonotype: Given a much more abundant clone one base away, this may be a read error. The chain carries TRBV6-6 and TRBJ2-2, with a possible D match to TRBD1 (6 bases). This CDR3 spans 11 amino acids. The germline V gene has CDR1 MNHNY and CDR2 SVGAGI (reference sequence). The chain's CDR3 is CASSSTWDMYF. The CDR3 DNA is TGTGCCAGCAGCTCGACCTGGGACATGTATTTT.

The CDR3 protein is CSARVGTVSTEAFF. The CDR3 nucleotides are TGCAGTGCTAGAGTTGGGACAGTGAGCACTGAAGCTTTCTTT. The chain is built from TRBV20-1 and TRBJ1-1; 7 positions agree with TRBD1. The germline CDR1 and CDR2 sequences are DFQATT and SNEGSKA (reference sequence). Trimming removed 1 base from V and 4 bases from J; junction bases left unmatched: 6. The CDR3 loop spans 14 amino acids.

The chain couples TRBV15 to TRBJ1-2; 12 bases line up with TRBD1. CDR3 length: 13 amino acids. CDR1 LNHNV and CDR2 YYDKDF come from the germline V gene (reference sequence). V shed 3 bases and J 8 bases; nucleotides not matched to a gene: 1. CDR3 sequence reads: CATSSGTGGGYTF. CDR3 coding DNA: TGTGCCACCAGCAGCGGGACAGGGGGCGGCTACACCTTC.

V usage is TRBV7-8 and J usage is TRBJ2-7; perhaps TRBD2 as D (6 bases). Germline CDR1 reads SGHVS; CDR2 reads FQNEAQ. CDR3 length equals 15 residues. V dropped 6 bases and J dropped 0 bases, with 15 bases sitting between them. The CDR3 region is CASRRSPGDSYEQYF. In nucleotides, the CDR3 is TGTGCCAGCAGGAGAAGTCCGGGGGACTCCTACGAGCAGTACTTC.

The chain combines TRBV29-1 with TRBJ2-3; unclear D gene. This CDR3 region has 11 residues. Germline V gene lookup returns CDR1 SQVTM and CDR2 ANQGSEA. V lost 7 bases and J 8 bases, leaving 13 bases between the germline ends. CDR3 loop: CSAVILATQYF. The CDR3, as DNA: TGCAGCGCAGTGATCCTGGCTACGCAGTATTTT.